These 25 T cell receptor beta chains share one sample of origin, sequenced in a study of blood T cell repertoires in COVID-19. Only in-frame clones appear in the TCRdb table, and some are missing; sequencing was by immunoSEQ multiplex PCR. The sample lists hundreds of thousands of clones; 75% to 90% were seen once. Sequenced material: peripheral blood. All receptors derive from a man in his forties with acute or convalescent COVID-19.

This rearrangement joins TRBV7-9 to TRBJ1-1; 9 positions match TRBD1. Per germline, CDR1 SEHNR and CDR2 FQNEAQ (reference sequence). Losses at the gene ends were 4 bases for V and 5 bases for J; bases not matched to a gene: 5. This CDR3 is 14 amino acids long. CDR3 bases: TGTGCCAGCAGCTGGAGACAGGGGGGGACTGAAGCTTTCTTT. Its protein is CASSWRQGGTEAFF.

This rearrangement joins TRBV27 to TRBJ2-7; 7 nucleotides align to TRBD1. This CDR3 is built from 15 residues. Germline lookup yields CDR1 MNHEY and CDR2 SMNVEV (reference sequence). V was clipped by 3 bases and J by 2 bases; unmatched bases: 7. The CDR3 spells CASSFSPGGPYEQYF. CDR3 nucleotide sequence: TGTGCCAGCAGTTTCTCGCCAGGGGGTCCCTACGAGCAGTACTTC.

This sequence joins TRBV4-3 and TRBJ2-5; D remains ambiguous. Per germline, CDR1 LGHNA and CDR2 YSLEER. There are 14 residues in the CDR3. V lost 6 bases and J lost 5, with 16 bases in between. The CDR3 coding sequence is TGCGCCAGCAGGTGCCCTGGGCCGGCGGAGACCCAGTACTTC. It specifies CASRCPGPAETQYF.

The chain uses TRBV19 and TRBJ1-6, with D possibly TRBD1 on 5 matching bases. This CDR3 region has 13 residues. Germline CDR1 reads LNHDA; CDR2 reads SQIVND (reference sequence). Trimming shortened V by 5 bases and J by 7 bases, and 9 bases separated the two germline ends. CDR3 nucleotides: TGTGCCAGTAGTGCCCGACAGAATTCACCCCTCCACTTT. Encoded protein: CASSARQNSPLHF.

The V call is TRBV5-1, the J call TRBJ2-1; 7 bases match TRBD1. V lost 4 bases to trimming and J lost 1 base; unmatched junction nucleotides: 8. CDR3 length: 16 amino acids. The V gene's germline CDR1 is SGHRS and CDR2 YFSETQ. The CDR3 DNA follows: TGCGCCAGCAGCGCTACCCTGACAGGGTCCTACAATGAGCAGTTCTTC. It codes for CASSATLTGSYNEQFF.

V is TRBV7-9 and J is TRBJ2-3; 7 nucleotides align to TRBD2. With V trimmed by 4 bases and J by 2 bases, 9 bases remained unmatched. This CDR3 comprises 16 residues. Looked up from germline, CDR1 is SEHNR and CDR2 is FQNEAQ (reference sequence). DNA of the CDR3: TGTGCCAGCAGCTCCCTGGCGGGGGAGATCACAGATACGCAGTATTTT. Its translation is CASSSLAGEITDTQYF.

This clone was detected a few times. J is TRBJ1-1 and V is TRBV2; D unclear. Germline V gene data show CDR1 as SNHLY and CDR2 as FYNNEI. The CDR3 consists of 11 residues. V was clipped by 7 bases and J by 11 bases, with 14 bases between them. In DNA, the CDR3 is TGTGCCAGCACCTACACAGAATGGGCTTTCTTT. It encodes CASTYTEWAFF.

A single count supports this clone. The chain links TRBV15 to TRBJ2-3, with D possibly matching TRBD2 (6 bases). The V end lost 3 bases, the J end lost 9 bases, and 13 bases lay between the germline ends. Germline assignment: CDR1 LNHNV and CDR2 YYDKDF (reference sequence). The CDR3 runs to 13 residues. The CDR3 loop is CATSSRDSRTQYF. The DNA of the CDR3 is TGTGCCACCAGCAGCCGGGACTCTAGGACGCAGTATTTT.

J is TRBJ1-2 and V is TRBV12-3 or TRBV12-4; 8 bases are shared with TRBD1. CDR3 length: 12 residues. J lost 7 bases, V lost 6 bases, and 4 bases had no gene match. CDR3 nucleotides: TGTGCCAGCAGATATACAGGGGGTGGCTACACCTTC. It translates to CASRYTGGGYTF.

The chain employs TRBV29-1 and TRBJ2-7; 11 bases line up with TRBD1. With V trimmed by 4 bases and J by 7 bases, 9 bases remained unmatched. Germline V gene lookup returns CDR1 SQVTM and CDR2 ANQGSEA. The CDR3 contains 14 residues. The CDR3 spells CSVGFGTGGREQYF. CDR3 nucleotides: TGCAGCGTTGGGTTTGGGACAGGGGGGCGAGAGCAGTACTTC.

This clone has just a few counts. The J gene is TRBJ2-2, the V gene TRBV30, with D possibly TRBD2 on 6 matching bases. V lost 7 bases to trimming and J lost 2 bases, with 17 bases between them. CDR1 and CDR2 from the germline V gene are GTSNPN and SVGIG (reference sequence). The CDR3 runs to 15 residues. This CDR3 is CALTRTGVNTGELFF. CDR3 in DNA: TGTGCCTTGACTAGAACCGGGGTAAACACCGGGGAGCTGTTTTTT.

The chain recombines TRBV12-3 or TRBV12-4 with TRBJ2-1; perhaps TRBD1 as D (5 bases). CDR3 length: 12 residues. V was pared by 0 bases and J by 12 bases, with 9 bases between. The CDR3 DNA reads TGTGCCAGCAGTTTAGCGGACAAAAGGCAGTTCTTC. It is translated as CASSLADKRQFF.

A single count supports this clone. V usage is TRBV20-1 and J usage is TRBJ2-1; D not resolved. The CDR3 sequence is 11 residues long. Germline V gene data show CDR1 as DFQATT and CDR2 as SNEGSKA (reference sequence). V was cut by 1 base and J by 5 bases, with 3 bases left in between. CDR3 nucleotides: TGCAGTGCTAGAGCAGACAATGAGCAGTTCTTC. Protein: CSARADNEQFF.

V usage is TRBV28 and J usage is TRBJ2-6; D might be TRBD1 (6 bases). The CDR3 totals 16 residues. Germline CDR1 MDHEN, CDR2 SYDVKM. With 6 bases removed from V and 0 bases from J, the gap between germline ends came to 12 bases. In DNA, the CDR3 is TGTGCCAGCAGCCTCCCACAGGGCTCTGGGGCCAACGTCCTGACTTTC. This codes for CASSLPQGSGANVLTF.

J is TRBJ1-5 and V is TRBV6-2 or TRBV6-3; 9 bases line up with TRBD1. The CDR3 has 16 residues. V lost 0 bases and J lost 4; bases outside the gene matches: 4. CDR1 is MNHEY and CDR2 is SVGEGT in the germline V gene. CDR3 DNA: TGTGCCAGCAGTTACTCTGCCGGGACAGGGAATCAGCCCCAGCATTTT. It yields the protein CASSYSAGTGNQPQHF.

This clone was observed a few times. The chain recombines TRBV13 with TRBJ1-2; 9 nucleotides line up with TRBD1. The CDR3 length is 16 residues. Looked up from germline, CDR1 is PRHDT and CDR2 is FYEKMQ (reference sequence). J lost 2 bases, V lost 5 bases, and 9 bases had no gene match. CDR3 in amino acids: CASSAGQGTSNYGYTF. CDR3 bases: TGTGCCAGCAGCGCGGGACAGGGAACGTCCAACTATGGCTACACCTTC.

V gene TRBV30 combines with J gene TRBJ1-2; possibly TRBD1 for D (5 bases). Trimming shortened V by 3 bases and J by 6 bases, and 17 bases separated the two germline ends. The CDR3 extends over 14 amino acids. Germline CDR1 GTSNPN, CDR2 SVGIG (reference sequence). CDR3 amino acids: CAWSRPGLEHGYTF. CDR3 DNA: TGTGCCTGGAGCCGACCGGGACTCGAGCATGGCTACACCTTC. The full variable domain, completed using reference TRBV30 and TRBJ1-2, is SQTIHQWPATLVQPVGSPLSLECTVEGTSNPNLYWYRQAAGRGLQLLFYSVGIGQISSEVPQNLSASRPQDRQFILSSKKLLLSDSGFYLCAWSRPGLEHGYTFGSGTRLTVV.

The count of this clone is one. The gene calls are TRBV6-6 and TRBJ1-3; 7 nucleotides align to TRBD1. Trimming removed 6 bases from V and 4 bases from J; junction bases left unmatched: 9. Per germline, CDR1 MNHNY and CDR2 SVGAGI (reference sequence). The CDR3 is 15 amino acids. Here the CDR3 reads CASSGMGQLGNTIYF. Here the CDR3 DNA reads TGTGCCAGCAGCGGAATGGGACAGTTGGGAAACACCATATATTTT.

This chain connects TRBV7-8 to TRBJ1-5; the match to TRBD1 covers 8 bases. The CDR3 loop spans 15 amino acids. V trimming: 4 bases; J trimming: 2 bases; junction bases outside the gene matches: 4. Germline V CDR1 and CDR2: SGHVS, FQNEAQ. The CDR3 sequence: CASSSDRGGNQPQHF. CDR3 DNA sequence: TGTGCCAGCAGCTCCGACAGGGGAGGCAATCAGCCCCAGCATTTT.

This rearrangement joins TRBV7-9 to TRBJ2-1; TRBD1 aligns across 8 bases. J was trimmed by 2 bases and V by 4 bases; bases with no gene match: 4. Germline CDR1 SEHNR, CDR2 FQNEAQ (reference sequence). CDR3 length: 15 residues. CDR3 protein: CASSSGQGTYNEQFF. The CDR3 DNA reads TGTGCCAGCAGCTCTGGACAGGGAACCTACAATGAGCAGTTCTTC.

This chain connects TRBV2 to TRBJ2-1, with D possibly being TRBD1 (5 bases). The CDR3 spans 14 residues. V gave up 7 bases and J gave up 10 bases, with 20 bases separating them. Germline V lookup: CDR1 SNHLY, CDR2 FYNNEI. The CDR3 DNA is TGTGCCAGCACCCATGGAGACGGAAGGGGAGAGCAGTTCTTC. Protein: CASTHGDGRGEQFF.

The chain has TRBV20-1 and TRBJ1-2; D gene ambiguous. This CDR3 comprises 11 residues. Trimming removed 4 bases from V and 2 bases from J, with 5 bases in between. The germline V gene has CDR1 DFQATT and CDR2 SNEGSKA (reference sequence). DNA for the CDR3: TGCAGTGCTACCGAGAACTATGGCTACACCTTC. Protein product: CSATENYGYTF.

The rearrangement uses TRBV28 and TRBJ2-5; tentative D call: TRBD2 (5 bases). Germline CDR1 reads MDHEN; CDR2 reads SYDVKM. The CDR3 is 12 amino acids. V dropped 6 bases and J dropped 5 bases, with 10 bases sitting between them. The CDR3 loop reads CASSTGGETQYF. In DNA, the CDR3 is TGTGCCAGCAGCACTGGCGGGGAGACCCAGTACTTC.

This chain uses TRBV3-1 (or the pseudogene TRBV3-2) with TRBJ2-1; TRBD1 is a possible D gene (5 bases). The V end lost 3 bases, the J end lost 10 bases, and 13 bases lay between the germline ends. Germline V gene lookup returns CDR1 LGHDT and CDR2 YNNKEL (reference sequence). This CDR3 spans 13 amino acids. The CDR3 coding sequence is TGTGCCAGCAGCCATATAGGGGTGAGAGAGCAGTTCTTC. Translating gives CASSHIGVREQFF.

The table lists this clone with a count of one. The chain combines TRBV11-2 with TRBJ1-2; 10 bases line up with TRBD1. Per the germline V gene, CDR1 is SGHAT and CDR2 is FQNNGV. The J segment lost 3 bases and the V segment lost 3 bases, leaving 4 bases of the junction unmatched. This CDR3 region has 15 residues. The CDR3 region has the DNA TGTGCCAGCAGCTTCGGGACAGGGGTTGACTATGGCTACACCTTC. As protein: CASSFGTGVDYGYTF.